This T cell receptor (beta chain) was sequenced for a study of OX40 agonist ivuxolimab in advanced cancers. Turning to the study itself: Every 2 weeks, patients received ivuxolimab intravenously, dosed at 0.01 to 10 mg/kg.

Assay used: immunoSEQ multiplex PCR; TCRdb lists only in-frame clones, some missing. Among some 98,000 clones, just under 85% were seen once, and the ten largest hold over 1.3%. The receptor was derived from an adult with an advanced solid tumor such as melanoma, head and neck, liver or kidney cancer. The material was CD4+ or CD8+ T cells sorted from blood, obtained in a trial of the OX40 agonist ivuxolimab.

Written as DNA, the CDR3 is TGTGCCAGCAGTTACCGGGGAGGGGGCACTGAAGCTTTCTTT. Protein: CASSYRGGGTEAFF. The chain has TRBV6-5 and TRBJ1-1; possibly TRBD1 for D (6 bases). Trimming removed 2 bases from V and 4 bases from J, with 11 bases in between. Germline CDR1 and CDR2: MNHEY and SVGAGI. The length of the CDR3 is 14 residues.